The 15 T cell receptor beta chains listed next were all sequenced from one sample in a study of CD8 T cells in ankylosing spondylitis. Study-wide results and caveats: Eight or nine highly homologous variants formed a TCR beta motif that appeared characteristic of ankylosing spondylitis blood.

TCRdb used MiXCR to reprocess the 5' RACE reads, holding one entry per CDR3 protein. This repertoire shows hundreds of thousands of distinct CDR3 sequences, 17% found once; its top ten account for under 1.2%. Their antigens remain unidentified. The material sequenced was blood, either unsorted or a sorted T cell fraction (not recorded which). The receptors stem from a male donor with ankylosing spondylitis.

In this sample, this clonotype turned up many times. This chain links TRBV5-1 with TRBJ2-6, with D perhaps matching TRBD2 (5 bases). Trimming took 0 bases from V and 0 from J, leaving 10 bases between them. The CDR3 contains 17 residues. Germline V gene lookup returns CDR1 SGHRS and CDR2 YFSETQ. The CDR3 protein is CASSLGTLSSGANVLTF. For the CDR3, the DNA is TGCGCCAGCAGCTTGGGGACTCTCTCCTCTGGGGCCAACGTCCTGACTTTC.

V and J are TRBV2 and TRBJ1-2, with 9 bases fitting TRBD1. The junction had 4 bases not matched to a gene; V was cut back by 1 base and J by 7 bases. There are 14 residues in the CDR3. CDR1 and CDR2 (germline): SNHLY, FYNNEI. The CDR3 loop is CASSEVLDRGGYTF. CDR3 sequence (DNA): TGTGCCAGCAGTGAAGTTCTGGACAGGGGTGGCTACACCTTC.

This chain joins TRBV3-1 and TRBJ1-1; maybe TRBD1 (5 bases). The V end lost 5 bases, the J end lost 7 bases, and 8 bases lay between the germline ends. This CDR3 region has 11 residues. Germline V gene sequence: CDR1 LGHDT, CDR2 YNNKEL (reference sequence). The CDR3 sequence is CASSEGLEAFF. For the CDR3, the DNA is TGTGCCAGCAGCGAGGGACTTGAAGCTTTCTTT.

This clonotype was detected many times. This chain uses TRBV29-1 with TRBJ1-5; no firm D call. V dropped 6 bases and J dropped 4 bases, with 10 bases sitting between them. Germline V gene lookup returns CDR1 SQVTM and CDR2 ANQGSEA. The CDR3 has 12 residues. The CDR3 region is CSVKDGNQPQHF. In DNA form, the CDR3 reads TGCAGCGTCAAGGACGGGAATCAGCCCCAGCATTTT.

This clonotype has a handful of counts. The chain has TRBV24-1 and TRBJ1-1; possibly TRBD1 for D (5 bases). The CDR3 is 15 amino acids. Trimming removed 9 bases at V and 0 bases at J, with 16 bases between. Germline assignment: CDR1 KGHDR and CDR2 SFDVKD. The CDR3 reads CATSPGGLMNTEAFF. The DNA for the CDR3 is TGTGCCACCTCTCCGGGGGGTCTAATGAACACTGAAGCTTTCTTT.

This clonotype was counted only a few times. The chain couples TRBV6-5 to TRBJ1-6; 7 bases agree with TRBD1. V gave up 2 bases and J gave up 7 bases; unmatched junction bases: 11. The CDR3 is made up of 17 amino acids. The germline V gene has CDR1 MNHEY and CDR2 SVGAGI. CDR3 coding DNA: TGTGCCAGCAGTTACCAAACCTCCGGGACAGTGAATTCACCCCTCCACTTT. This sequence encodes CASSYQTSGTVNSPLHF.

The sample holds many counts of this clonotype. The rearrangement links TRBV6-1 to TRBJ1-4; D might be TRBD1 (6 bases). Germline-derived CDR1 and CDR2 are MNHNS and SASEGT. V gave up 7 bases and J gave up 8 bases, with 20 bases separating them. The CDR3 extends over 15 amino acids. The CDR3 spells CASIRTRGGGEKLFF. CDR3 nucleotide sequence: TGTGCCAGCATCCGTACCAGGGGCGGCGGAGAAAAACTGTTTTTT.

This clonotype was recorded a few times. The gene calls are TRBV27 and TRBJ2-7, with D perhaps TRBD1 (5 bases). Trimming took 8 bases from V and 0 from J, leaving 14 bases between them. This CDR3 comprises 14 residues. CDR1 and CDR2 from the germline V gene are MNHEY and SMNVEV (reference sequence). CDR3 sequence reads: CASALQASSYEQYF. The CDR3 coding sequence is TGTGCCAGCGCGCTACAGGCCAGCTCCTACGAGCAGTACTTC.

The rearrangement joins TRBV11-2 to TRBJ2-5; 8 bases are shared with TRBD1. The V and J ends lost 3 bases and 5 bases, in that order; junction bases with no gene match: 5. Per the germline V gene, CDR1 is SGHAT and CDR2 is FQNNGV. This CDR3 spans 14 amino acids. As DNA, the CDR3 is TGTGCCAGCAGCTTGAGACAGGGGTGGGAGACCCAGTACTTC. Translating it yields CASSLRQGWETQYF.

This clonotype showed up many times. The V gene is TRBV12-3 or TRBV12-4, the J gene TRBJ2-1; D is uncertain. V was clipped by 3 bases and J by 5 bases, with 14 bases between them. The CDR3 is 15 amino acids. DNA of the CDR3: TGTGCCAGCAGTTTTGGCAGAACACTGAACAATGAGCAGTTCTTC. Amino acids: CASSFGRTLNNEQFF.

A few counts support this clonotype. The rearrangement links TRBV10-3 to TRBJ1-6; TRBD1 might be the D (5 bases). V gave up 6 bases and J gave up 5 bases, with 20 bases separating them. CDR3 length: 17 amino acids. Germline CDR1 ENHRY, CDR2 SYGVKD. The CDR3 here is CAIRGEAGSGNNSPLHF. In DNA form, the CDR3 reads TGTGCCATCAGAGGGGAAGCAGGTTCCGGGAATAATTCACCCCTCCACTTT.

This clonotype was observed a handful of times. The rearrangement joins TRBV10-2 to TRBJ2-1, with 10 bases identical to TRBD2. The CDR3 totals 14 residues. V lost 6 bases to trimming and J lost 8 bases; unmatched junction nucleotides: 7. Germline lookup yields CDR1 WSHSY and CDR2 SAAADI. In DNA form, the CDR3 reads TGCGCCAGCAGGCGGGCTAGCGGGAGCTATGAGCAGTTCTTC. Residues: CASRRASGSYEQFF.

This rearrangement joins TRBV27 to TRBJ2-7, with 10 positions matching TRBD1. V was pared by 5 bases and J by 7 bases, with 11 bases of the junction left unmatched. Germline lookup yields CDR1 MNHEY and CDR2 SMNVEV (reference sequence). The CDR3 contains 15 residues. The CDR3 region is CASSATGTGVGEQYF. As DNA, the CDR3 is TGTGCCAGCAGTGCCACCGGGACAGGGGTTGGAGAGCAGTACTTC.

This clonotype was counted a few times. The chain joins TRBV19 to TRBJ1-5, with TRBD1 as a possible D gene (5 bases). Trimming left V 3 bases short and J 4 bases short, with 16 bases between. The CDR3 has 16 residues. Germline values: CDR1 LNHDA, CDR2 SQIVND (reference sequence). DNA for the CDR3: TGTGCCAGTAGTATGGCGGCAGGGTATGAGAATCAGCCCCAGCATTTT. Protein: CASSMAAGYENQPQHF.

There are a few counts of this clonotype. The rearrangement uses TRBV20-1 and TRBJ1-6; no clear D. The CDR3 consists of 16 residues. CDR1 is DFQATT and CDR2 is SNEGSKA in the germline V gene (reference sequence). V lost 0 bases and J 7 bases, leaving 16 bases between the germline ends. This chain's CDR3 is CSARDPGKGSNSPLHF. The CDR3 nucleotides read TGCAGTGCTAGAGATCCCGGAAAAGGGTCGAATTCACCCCTCCACTTT.